The following is a T cell receptor beta chain sequence with its context. Its antigen is undetermined. This record belongs to a study of OX40 agonist ivuxolimab in advanced cancers. In the study overall: Six ivuxolimab dose levels, 0.01 to 10 mg/kg, were given intravenously every 2 weeks. Each dose-escalation patient presented with hepatocellular carcinoma, melanoma, renal cell or head and neck cancer.

Trimming stripped 1 base from V and 1 base from J, with 14 bases between. The germline V gene encodes CDR1 SGHAT and CDR2 FQDESV (reference sequence). The CDR3 covers 17 residues. Repertoires were generated with immunoSEQ multiplex PCR, while TCRdb's copy carries only in-frame clones and drops some. The sample lists roughly 74,000 clones; 94% were seen once. Study-wide results and caveats: At 0.1-3.0 mg/kg, partial responders had clonal expansion among the lowest observed.

The input for sequencing was CD4+ or CD8+ T cells sorted from blood, taken in a trial of the OX40 agonist ivuxolimab. The chain recombines TRBV11-1 with TRBJ2-1, with D maybe TRBD2 (6 bases). The sequence derives from an adult with an advanced solid tumor such as melanoma, head and neck, liver or kidney cancer. The CDR3 region is CASSLGGAGSSYNEQFF. The DNA of the CDR3 is TGTGCCAGCAGCTTAGGGGGAGCGGGCTCTTCCTACAATGAGCAGTTCTTC.